A selection of T cell receptor beta chains follows, all from one sample in a study of T cell repertoires in cytomegalovirus infection. MiXCR was run by TCRdb on the reads, yielding one entry per CDR3 protein. The table lists around 290,000 distinct CDR3 sequences, more than 20% of them singletons, with approximately 15% in the top ten. The sequencing input was PBMCs. Receptor source: a human donor in good health (CMV status not recorded). Some clones in this sample may be carry-over from other donors' samples. CDR3s leave out the opening cysteine and the closing phenylalanine or tryptophan. D genes are given only for firm matches. Some rows mark clone size as missing; the rest say once, few, many or name a class of expanded clone.

cdr3_aa | v_call | clone_size | d_call | j_call
ASSLAHGTEAF | TRBV28 | NA | NA | TRBJ1-1
ASSNRGPYNEQF | TRBV7-2 | many | TRBD1 | TRBJ2-1
ASSFPTSGAKETQY | TRBV5-4 | NA | TRBD2 | TRBJ2-5
ASSIGLFDYEQY | TRBV5-5 | NA | NA | TRBJ2-7
ASSRVLAGGLHNEQF | TRBV4-2 | NA | TRBD2 | TRBJ2-1
ASSFGRGETNYGYT | TRBV7-9 | few | NA | TRBJ1-2
ATSFRRQGIEAF | TRBV15 | NA | NA | TRBJ1-1
ASSLRWGQETQY | TRBV7-2 | many | NA | TRBJ2-5
ASSIVSGGRMETQY | TRBV19 | NA | TRBD2 | TRBJ2-5
ASSPKLAGETGSKNIQY | TRBV7-2 | many | TRBD2 | TRBJ2-4
ASIGVGEQF | TRBV28 | NA | NA | TRBJ2-1
ASRKDRVGHEQF | TRBV2 | few | TRBD1 | TRBJ2-1
ASSFIGGAFDQY | TRBV5-6 | NA | NA | TRBJ2-5
ASSLLGAFGYT | TRBV27 | NA | NA | TRBJ1-2
SASRRVLPDIQY | TRBV20-1 | NA | NA | TRBJ2-4
ASSFGDRDTQY | TRBV28 | NA | NA | TRBJ2-3
ASSYGTSGGDEQF | TRBV6-2/TRBV6-3 | many | TRBD2 | TRBJ2-1
ASSEFGVIEKLF | TRBV25-1 | few | NA | TRBJ1-4
ASSRQTGLQETQY | TRBV7-6 | many | NA | TRBJ2-5
ASSDQSLDKNIQY | TRBV2 | NA | NA | TRBJ2-4
STGQQETQY | TRBV29-1 | few | TRBD1 | TRBJ2-5
AIREDIQETQY | TRBV10-3 | NA | NA | TRBJ2-5
VTGISSTDTQY | TRBV7-9 | few | NA | TRBJ2-3
ASGTTGQEEKLF | TRBV28 | few | NA | TRBJ1-4
ASSPYSLETQY | TRBV7-2 | NA | NA | TRBJ2-5
ASSLNGGTQY | TRBV7-2 | many | NA | TRBJ2-5
ASSPSSGGAWNEQF | TRBV12-3/TRBV12-4 | many | TRBD2 | TRBJ2-1
AISEFGQYSNQPQH | TRBV10-3 | NA | NA | TRBJ1-5
ASSRRQENTEAF | TRBV18 | NA | NA | TRBJ1-1
ASSPTGLGTDTQY | TRBV7-7 | few | NA | TRBJ2-3
ASSPRTGADNEQF | TRBV7-8 | many | TRBD1 | TRBJ2-1
ASRGGGDNYGYT | TRBV25-1 | few | NA | TRBJ1-2
ASSRGQETYNEQF | TRBV7-2 | NA | TRBD1 | TRBJ2-1
AANGPGDGETQY | TRBV24-1 | few | NA | TRBJ2-5
ASSPRLGMNTEAF | TRBV7-2 | NA | NA | TRBJ1-1
ASSLSGDGRTHYEQY | TRBV7-2 | few | TRBD2 | TRBJ2-7
ASSSPDRGAYNEQF | TRBV6-2/TRBV6-3 | NA | TRBD1 | TRBJ2-1
ASSLEGITGTGNNYEQY | TRBV5-1 | NA | TRBD1 | TRBJ2-7
ASSLLGQDQPQH | TRBV5-1 | few | NA | TRBJ1-5
ASTPRGLTYEQY | TRBV28 | NA | TRBD2 | TRBJ2-7